The next 26 T cell receptor beta chains were all read from a single sample in a study of CD8 T cells in ankylosing spondylitis. One entry per CDR3 protein, called by TCRdb with MiXCR from the 5' RACE reads. The table shows around 330,000 distinct CDR3 sequences, with 11% occurring only once. Sample: blood, either unsorted or a sorted T cell fraction (not recorded which). The receptors originated from a female donor with ankylosing spondylitis or in good health (not recorded which).

This clonotype was detected only a few times. V gene TRBV3-1 combines with J gene TRBJ1-6, with TRBD1 as a possible D gene (6 bases). The CDR3 is made up of 15 amino acids. Germline assignment: CDR1 LGHDT and CDR2 YNNKEL (reference sequence). V was pared by 1 base and J by 14 bases, with 18 bases between. Here the CDR3 DNA reads TGTGCCAGCAGCCAAGTTGCAGGGGCCTCGCTGGCCCTCCACTTT. It translates to CASSQVAGASLALHF.

V usage is TRBV7-9 and J usage is TRBJ1-1; 7 bases are a match to TRBD1. The J segment lost 6 bases and the V segment lost 3 bases, leaving 4 bases of the junction unmatched. Germline-derived CDR1 and CDR2 are SEHNR and FQNEAQ (reference sequence). This CDR3 has 13 residues. CDR3 bases: TGTGCCAGCAGCTTCGACAGGGACGCTGAAGCTTTCTTT. This sequence encodes CASSFDRDAEAFF. The whole variable domain, remainder taken from reference TRBV7-9 and TRBJ1-1, is DTGVSQNPRHKITKRGQNVTFRCDPISEHNRLYWYRQTLGQGPEFLTYFQNEAQLEKSRLLSDRFSAERPKGSFSTLEIQRTEQGDSAMYLCASSFDRDAEAFFGQGTRLTVV.

This clonotype was detected once. The chain uses TRBV7-9 and TRBJ1-1; 7 nucleotides agree with TRBD1. V lost 11 bases to trimming and J lost 5 bases; unmatched junction nucleotides: 11. CDR3 size: 13 residues. Germline values: CDR1 SEHNR, CDR2 FQNEAQ (reference sequence). The chain's CDR3 is CACYRGPETEAFF. CDR3 in DNA: TGTGCCTGTTACAGGGGTCCCGAGACTGAAGCTTTCTTT. Drawing the rest from reference TRBV7-9 and TRBJ1-1, the complete variable domain is DTGVSQNPRHKITKRGQNVTFRCDPISEHNRLYWYRQTLGQGPEFLTYFQNEAQLEKSRLLSDRFSAERPKGSFSTLEIQRTEQGDSAMYLCACYRGPETEAFFGQGTRLTVV.

This clonotype was observed many times. The V call is TRBV7-9, the J call TRBJ2-7; 10 bases match TRBD2. Trimming at V came to 2 bases and at J to 5 bases, leaving 3 bases not matched to a gene. CDR3 length equals 14 residues. Germline assignment: CDR1 SEHNR and CDR2 FQNEAQ (reference sequence). The CDR3 protein is CASSLSTSGNEQYF. Written as DNA, the CDR3 is TGTGCCAGCAGCTTATCAACTAGCGGGAACGAGCAGTACTTC. The full variable domain, completed using reference TRBV7-9 and TRBJ2-7, is DTGVSQNPRHKITKRGQNVTFRCDPISEHNRLYWYRQTLGQGPEFLTYFQNEAQLEKSRLLSDRFSAERPKGSFSTLEIQRTEQGDSAMYLCASSLSTSGNEQYFGPGTRLTVT.

The rearrangement uses TRBV9 and TRBJ2-5, with a weak D call TRBD2 (6 bases). This CDR3 spans 15 amino acids. Between the trimmed V and J ends, which lost 4 bases and 3 bases, there was a span of 16 bases. Germline loops: CDR1 SGDLS, CDR2 YYNGEE. The chain's CDR3 is CASSPRAGGKETQYF. In DNA, the CDR3 is TGTGCCAGCAGCCCCCGGGCAGGAGGGAAAGAGACCCAGTACTTC.

This clonotype was seen ten or more times. This chain uses TRBV5-1 with TRBJ2-5, with TRBD2 matching over 10 bases. V shed 5 bases and J 5 bases; nucleotides not matched to a gene: 9. The germline V gene has CDR1 SGHRS and CDR2 YFSETQ. The CDR3 has 15 residues. Here the CDR3 DNA reads TGCGCCAGCAGTTCCGGGACTAGCGTGGTTGAGACCCAGTACTTC. Translation: CASSSGTSVVETQYF.

The chain employs TRBV12-3 or TRBV12-4 and TRBJ2-1; D may match TRBD1 or TRBD2 (6 bases each). The CDR3 is 16 residues long. V lost 7 bases and J lost 0, with 16 bases in between. CDR3 nucleotides: TGTGCCAGCACCCTGGGGGGCGGCGGCTCCTACAATGAGCAGTTCTTC. Protein sequence: CASTLGGGGSYNEQFF.

This clonotype was recorded a few times. This chain uses TRBV7-2 with TRBJ2-6, with D unclear. Trimming removed 8 bases from V and 2 bases from J, with 13 bases in between. The CDR3 is 15 amino acids. Germline V CDR1 and CDR2: SGHTA, FQGNSA. The CDR3 DNA reads TGTGCCAGCCGGATTTCTAGGGCTGGGGCCAACGTCCTGACTTTC. It is translated as CASRISRAGANVLTF.

The chain recombines TRBV16 with TRBJ2-5; D perhaps matches TRBD2 (5 bases). This CDR3 spans 15 amino acids. The V gene's germline CDR1 is KGHSY and CDR2 FQNENV. V was shortened by 0 bases and J by 2 bases, with 10 bases between the two germline ends. The CDR3 loop reads CASSQSRAPQETQYF. In nucleotides, the CDR3 is TGTGCCAGCAGCCAATCGAGGGCACCTCAAGAGACCCAGTACTTC.

The chain combines TRBV20-1 with TRBJ2-5, with TRBD2 matching 8 bases. The CDR3 runs to 14 residues. Trimming cost V 8 bases and J 5 bases; bases outside gene matches: 13. The V gene's germline CDR1 is DFQATT and CDR2 SNEGSKA (reference sequence). The CDR3 is CSRPGEREWETQYF. The CDR3 DNA is TGCAGTCGCCCAGGGGAGCGGGAGTGGGAGACCCAGTACTTC.

The chain is built from TRBV6-1 and TRBJ2-3; 8 nucleotides align to TRBD2. CDR3 length: 14 residues. V dropped 6 bases and J dropped 5; count of bases not matched to a gene: 7. Germline V gene lookup returns CDR1 MNHNS and CDR2 SASEGT. The CDR3 protein is CASSTGGEIDTQYF. The CDR3 DNA reads as TGTGCCAGCAGCACGGGGGGGGAGATAGATACGCAGTATTTT.

The chain has TRBV27 and TRBJ2-2; D not resolved. The CDR3 loop spans 12 amino acids. Germline V gives CDR1 MNHEY, CDR2 SMNVEV (reference sequence). Trimming stripped 6 bases from V and 4 bases from J, with 6 bases between. Here the CDR3 DNA reads TGTGCCAGCAGATTCCGCACCGGGGAGCTGTTTTTT. It yields the protein CASRFRTGELFF.

This clonotype occurred many times. The genes are TRBV4-2 and TRBJ2-2, with a weak D call TRBD2 (6 bases). The germline CDR1 and CDR2 sequences are LGHNA and YNFKEQ. CDR3 length equals 13 residues. The germline V and J ends were trimmed by 6 bases and 4 bases, with 9 bases remaining between them. This chain's CDR3 is CASRGGITGELFF. The DNA for the CDR3 is TGTGCCAGCAGGGGCGGGATCACCGGGGAGCTGTTTTTT.

This chain links TRBV20-1 with TRBJ2-5; TRBD2 matches at 11 bases. From germline, CDR1 is DFQATT and CDR2 SNEGSKA (reference sequence). V shed 4 bases and J 5 bases; nucleotides not matched to a gene: 9. This CDR3 has 15 residues. CDR3 DNA: TGCAGTGCTACTAGCGGGAGGCCCGTCCTGGAGACCCAGTACTTC. It translates to CSATSGRPVLETQYF.

This clonotype was detected ten times or more. The chain has TRBV20-1 and TRBJ2-1; perhaps TRBD2 as D (5 bases). Germline V gene data show CDR1 as DFQATT and CDR2 as SNEGSKA (reference sequence). The CDR3 totals 14 residues. The V and J ends lost 0 bases and 4 bases respectively, with 10 bases between them. CDR3 protein: CSARDIWEYNEQFF. In DNA form, the CDR3 reads TGCAGTGCTAGAGATATTTGGGAGTACAATGAGCAGTTCTTC.

This clonotype was recorded at least ten times. The V call is TRBV10-3, the J call TRBJ2-3, with D tentatively TRBD2 (6 bases). V gave up 10 bases and J gave up 2 bases, with 16 bases separating them. This CDR3 contains 14 residues. Germline loops: CDR1 ENHRY, CDR2 SYGVKD. CDR3 DNA sequence: TGTGCCACTACCCATAGCGGAGACACAGATACGCAGTATTTT. It is translated as CATTHSGDTDTQYF.

The chain couples TRBV15 to TRBJ2-3, with 8 bases identical to TRBD2. This CDR3 is 17 amino acids long. The germline CDR1 and CDR2 sequences are LNHNV and YYDKDF (reference sequence). V was pared by 8 bases and J by 0 bases, with 13 bases of the junction left unmatched. CDR3: CATGIGALAGSTDTQYF. CDR3 DNA sequence: TGTGCCACCGGCATTGGGGCCCTAGCGGGCAGCACAGATACGCAGTATTTT.

This clonotype was recorded at least ten times. The gene calls are TRBV20-1 and TRBJ1-1; 8 bases map to TRBD1. Germline CDR1 and CDR2: DFQATT and SNEGSKA (reference sequence). V gave up 1 base and J gave up 8 bases; unmatched junction bases: 0. The CDR3 extends over 11 amino acids. For the CDR3, the DNA is TGCAGTGCTAGAGGGACAGGGGAAGCTTTCTTT. Amino acid sequence: CSARGTGEAFF.

This clonotype was counted ten times or more. V usage is TRBV7-2 and J usage is TRBJ2-2; D gene uncertain. Germline V gives CDR1 SGHTA, CDR2 FQGNSA. This CDR3 contains 13 residues. With 5 bases removed from V and 2 bases from J, the gap between germline ends came to 6 bases. CDR3 sequence reads: CASSIRNTGELFF. In nucleotides, the CDR3 is TGTGCCAGCAGCATCAGAAACACCGGGGAGCTGTTTTTT.

This clonotype was seen more than once but under ten times. The CDR3 protein is CATKGTSRPGEQFF. As DNA, the CDR3 is TGTGCCACCAAAGGGACTAGCCGGCCAGGGGAGCAGTTCTTC. The rearrangement uses TRBV24-1 and TRBJ2-1; TRBD2 matches 9 bases. Germline trimming cut 8 bases from V and 10 bases from J; bases unmatched to any gene: 11. In germline, CDR1 is KGHDR, CDR2 SFDVKD. The CDR3 runs to 14 residues.

V gene TRBV5-5 combines with J gene TRBJ1-2; 8 bases align to TRBD1. Germline-derived CDR1 and CDR2 are SGHKS and YYEKEE (reference sequence). The CDR3 covers 17 residues. V lost 0 bases and J lost 3; bases outside the gene matches: 10. CDR3 DNA sequence: TGTGCCAGCAGCTTGGGGCCCCAGGGGGCAGGTGACTATGGCTACACCTTC. Its translation is CASSLGPQGAGDYGYTF.

This clonotype was seen at least ten times. V gene TRBV28 combines with J gene TRBJ1-5; D not resolved. This CDR3 is built from 11 residues. The V and J ends lost 5 bases and 9 bases respectively, with 8 bases between them. Germline V gene sequence: CDR1 MDHEN, CDR2 SYDVKM. The CDR3 loop is CASSPPGPQHF. CDR3 bases: TGTGCCAGCAGTCCCCCCGGGCCCCAGCATTTT. Full variable domain (outside the CDR3, taken from reference TRBV28 and TRBJ1-5): DVKVTQSSRYLVKRTGEKVFLECVQDMDHENMFWYRQDPGLGLRLIYFSYDVKMKEKGDIPEGYSVSREKKERFSLILESASTNQTSMYLCASSPPGPQHFGDGTRLSIL.

This clonotype has a handful of counts. The V call is TRBV5-1, the J call TRBJ2-2; D might be TRBD2 (6 bases). Trimming pared 4 bases from V and 5 bases from J, leaving 15 bases between. Germline CDR1 reads SGHRS; CDR2 reads YFSETQ. The CDR3 contains 15 residues. The CDR3 bases are TGCGCCAGCAGCCCGGCGGTGGGGGGAACCGGGGAGCTGTTTTTT. It is translated as CASSPAVGGTGELFF.

This clonotype was counted a few times. The chain recombines TRBV28 with TRBJ2-1; 9 positions match TRBD1. The length of the CDR3 is 15 residues. Trimming cost V 5 bases and J 10 bases; bases outside gene matches: 12. Germline CDR1 reads MDHEN; CDR2 reads SYDVKM. The CDR3 sequence: CASSTPGQGSEEQFF. The CDR3 coding sequence is TGTGCCAGCAGTACACCGGGACAGGGTTCGGAAGAGCAGTTCTTC.

This clonotype was recorded at least ten times. The chain combines TRBV5-1 with TRBJ2-7; 8 positions match TRBD1. Per the germline V gene, CDR1 is SGHRS and CDR2 is YFSETQ. Trimming removed 0 bases from V and 2 bases from J; junction bases left unmatched: 1. CDR3 size: 14 residues. CDR3 nucleotides: TGCGCCAGCAGCTTGGGGGGACAGGCCTACGAGCAGTACTTC. Its translation is CASSLGGQAYEQYF. Together with reference TRBV5-1 and TRBJ2-7, the CDR3 gives the full variable domain: KAGVTQTPRYLIKTRGQQVTLSCSPISGHRSVSWYQQTPGQGLQFLFEYFSETQRNKGNFPGRFSGRQFSNSRSEMNVSTLELGDSALYLCASSLGGQAYEQYFGPGTRLTVT.

On this clonotype: A read error may be the cause here, since a much bigger clone is one base away. The CDR3 DNA is TGTGCCAGCAGTTACTCGGGAGACAGGGAGCAGTTTTTT. Translated, it gives CASSYSGDREQFF. V gene TRBV6-2 or TRBV6-3 combines with J gene TRBJ2-2, with 7 bases identical to TRBD1. The germline V gene encodes CDR1 MNHEY and CDR2 SVGEGT. The CDR3 contains 13 residues.